The T cell receptor (beta chain) under discussion was sequenced for a study of healthy donors' naive CD4 and CD8 T cells. A linear amplification protocol produced the TCR libraries from 450 to 500 ng of total RNA. TCRdb reprocessed the reads via MiXCR and lists one record per CDR3 protein. The sample has roughly 200,000 distinct CDR3 sequences; about 74% are singletons. This CDR3 is 17 amino acids long. Germline V gives CDR1 SNHLY, CDR2 FYNNEI. V shed 7 bases and J shed 2 bases, with 21 bases lying between them. Sequencing was carried out using naive CD4+ and CD8+ T cells sorted from blood, pooled from several donors. This TCR was recovered from a pool of human donors in good health; the sample pools cells from several healthy donors. The gene calls are TRBV2 and TRBJ2-1, with a tentative D call TRBD1 (6 bases). The CDR3 DNA follows: TGTGCCAGCAAAAGAGGGGGAGCCACGGGCCCCTACAATGAGCAGTTCTTC. Its translation is CASKRGGATGPYNEQFF.